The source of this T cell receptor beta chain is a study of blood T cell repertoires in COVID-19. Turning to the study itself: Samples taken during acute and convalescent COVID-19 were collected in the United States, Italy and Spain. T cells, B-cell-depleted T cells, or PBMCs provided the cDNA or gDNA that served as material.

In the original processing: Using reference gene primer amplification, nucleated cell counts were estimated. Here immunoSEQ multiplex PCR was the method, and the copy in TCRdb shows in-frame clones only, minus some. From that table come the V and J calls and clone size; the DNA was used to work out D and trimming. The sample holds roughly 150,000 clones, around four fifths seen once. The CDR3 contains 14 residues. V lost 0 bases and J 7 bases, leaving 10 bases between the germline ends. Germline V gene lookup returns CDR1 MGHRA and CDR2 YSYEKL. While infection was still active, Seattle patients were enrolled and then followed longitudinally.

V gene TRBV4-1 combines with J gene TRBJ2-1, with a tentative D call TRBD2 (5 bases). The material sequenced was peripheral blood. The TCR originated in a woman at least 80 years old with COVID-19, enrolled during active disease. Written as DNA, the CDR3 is TGCGCCAGCAGCCAAGAGAGGGTTGGGAATGAGCAGTTCTTC. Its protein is CASSQERVGNEQFF.